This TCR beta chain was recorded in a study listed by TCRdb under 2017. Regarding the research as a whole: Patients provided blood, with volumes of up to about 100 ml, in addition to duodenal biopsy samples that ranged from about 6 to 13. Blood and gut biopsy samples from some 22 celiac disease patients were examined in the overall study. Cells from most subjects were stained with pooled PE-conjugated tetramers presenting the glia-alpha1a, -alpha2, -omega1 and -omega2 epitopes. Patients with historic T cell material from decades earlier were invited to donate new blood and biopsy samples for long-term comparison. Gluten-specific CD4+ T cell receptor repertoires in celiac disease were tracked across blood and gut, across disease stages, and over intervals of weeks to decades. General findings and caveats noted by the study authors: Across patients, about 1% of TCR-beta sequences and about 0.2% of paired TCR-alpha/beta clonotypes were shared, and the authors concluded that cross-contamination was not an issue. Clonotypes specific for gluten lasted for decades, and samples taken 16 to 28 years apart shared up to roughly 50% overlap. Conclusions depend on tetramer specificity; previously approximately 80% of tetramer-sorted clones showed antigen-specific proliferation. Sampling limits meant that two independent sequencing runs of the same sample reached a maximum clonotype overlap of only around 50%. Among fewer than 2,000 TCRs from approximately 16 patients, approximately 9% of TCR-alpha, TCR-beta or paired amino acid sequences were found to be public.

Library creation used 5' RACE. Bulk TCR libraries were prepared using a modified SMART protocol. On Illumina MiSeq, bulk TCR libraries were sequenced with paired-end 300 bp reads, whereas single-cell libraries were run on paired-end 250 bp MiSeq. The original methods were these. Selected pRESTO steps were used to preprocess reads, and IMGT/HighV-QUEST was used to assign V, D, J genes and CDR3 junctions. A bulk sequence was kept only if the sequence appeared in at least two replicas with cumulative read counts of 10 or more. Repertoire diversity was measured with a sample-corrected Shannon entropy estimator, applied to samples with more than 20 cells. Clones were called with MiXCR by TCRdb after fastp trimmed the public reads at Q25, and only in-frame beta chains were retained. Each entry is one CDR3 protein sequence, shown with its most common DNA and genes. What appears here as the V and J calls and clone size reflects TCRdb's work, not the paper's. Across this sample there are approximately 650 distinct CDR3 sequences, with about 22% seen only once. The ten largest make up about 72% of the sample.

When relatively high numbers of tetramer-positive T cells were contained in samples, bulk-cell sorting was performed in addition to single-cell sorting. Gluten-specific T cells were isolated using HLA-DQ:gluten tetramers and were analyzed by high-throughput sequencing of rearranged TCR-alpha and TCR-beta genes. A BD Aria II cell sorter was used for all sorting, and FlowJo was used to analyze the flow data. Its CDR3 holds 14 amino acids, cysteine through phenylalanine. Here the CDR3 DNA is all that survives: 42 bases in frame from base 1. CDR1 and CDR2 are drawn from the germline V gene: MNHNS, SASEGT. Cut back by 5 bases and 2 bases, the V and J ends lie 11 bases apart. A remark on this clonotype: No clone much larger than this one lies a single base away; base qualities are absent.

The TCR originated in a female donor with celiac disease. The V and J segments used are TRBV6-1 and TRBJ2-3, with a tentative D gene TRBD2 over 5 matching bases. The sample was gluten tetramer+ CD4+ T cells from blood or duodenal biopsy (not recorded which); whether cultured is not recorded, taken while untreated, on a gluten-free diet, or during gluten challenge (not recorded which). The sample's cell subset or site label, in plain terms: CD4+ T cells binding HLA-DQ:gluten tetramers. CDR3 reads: CASSLAPHTDTQYF. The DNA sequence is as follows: TGTGCCAGCAGTCTAGCCCCTCACACAGATACGCAGTATTTT.